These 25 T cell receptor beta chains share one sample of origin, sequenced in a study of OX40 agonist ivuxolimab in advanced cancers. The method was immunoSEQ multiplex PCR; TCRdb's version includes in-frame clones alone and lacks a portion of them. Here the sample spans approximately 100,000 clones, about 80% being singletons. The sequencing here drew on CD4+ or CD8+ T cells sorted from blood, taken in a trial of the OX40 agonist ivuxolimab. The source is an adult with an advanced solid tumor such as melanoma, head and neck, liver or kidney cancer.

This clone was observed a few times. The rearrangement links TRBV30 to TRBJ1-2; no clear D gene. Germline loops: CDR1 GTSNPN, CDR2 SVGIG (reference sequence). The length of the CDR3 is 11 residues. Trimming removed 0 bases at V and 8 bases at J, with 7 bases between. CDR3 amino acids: CAWSVLEGYTF. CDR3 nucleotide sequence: TGTGCCTGGAGTGTACTAGAGGGCTACACCTTC.

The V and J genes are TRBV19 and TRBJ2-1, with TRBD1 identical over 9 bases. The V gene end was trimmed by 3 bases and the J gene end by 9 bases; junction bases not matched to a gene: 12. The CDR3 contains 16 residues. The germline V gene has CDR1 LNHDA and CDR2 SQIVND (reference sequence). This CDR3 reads CASSIWADRGGGEQFF. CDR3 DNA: TGTGCCAGTAGTATCTGGGCGGACAGGGGAGGTGGTGAGCAGTTCTTC.

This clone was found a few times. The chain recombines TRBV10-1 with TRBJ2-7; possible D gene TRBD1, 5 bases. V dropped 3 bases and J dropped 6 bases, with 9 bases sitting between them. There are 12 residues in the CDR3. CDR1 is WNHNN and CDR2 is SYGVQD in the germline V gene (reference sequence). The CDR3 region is CASSDSGIEQYF. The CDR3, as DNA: TGCGCCAGCAGTGATTCAGGGATCGAGCAGTACTTC.

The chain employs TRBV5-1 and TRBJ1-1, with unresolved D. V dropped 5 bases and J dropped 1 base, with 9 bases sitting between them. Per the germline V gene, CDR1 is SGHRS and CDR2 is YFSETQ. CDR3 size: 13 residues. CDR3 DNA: TGCGCCAGCAGTACCGGGAGGAACACTGAAGCTTTCTTT. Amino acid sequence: CASSTGRNTEAFF.

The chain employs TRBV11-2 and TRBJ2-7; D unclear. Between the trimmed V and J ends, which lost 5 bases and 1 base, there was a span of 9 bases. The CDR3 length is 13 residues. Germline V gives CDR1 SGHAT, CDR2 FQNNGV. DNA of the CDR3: TGTGCCAGCAGCCCCCCGAATTCCTACGAGCAGTACTTC. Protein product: CASSPPNSYEQYF.

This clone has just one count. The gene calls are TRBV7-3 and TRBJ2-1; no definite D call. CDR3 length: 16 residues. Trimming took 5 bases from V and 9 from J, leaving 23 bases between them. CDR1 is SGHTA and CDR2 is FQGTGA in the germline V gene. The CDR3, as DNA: TGTGCCAGCAGCGAAGTCGGCACCCACGGGTCTGCTGAGCAGTTCTTC. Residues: CASSEVGTHGSAEQFF.

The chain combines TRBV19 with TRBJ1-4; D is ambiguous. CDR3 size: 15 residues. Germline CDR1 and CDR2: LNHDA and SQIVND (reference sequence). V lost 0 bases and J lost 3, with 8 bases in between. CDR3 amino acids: CASSIDRRSNEKLFF. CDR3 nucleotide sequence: TGTGCCAGTAGTATAGATCGGCGGTCTAATGAAAAACTGTTTTTT.

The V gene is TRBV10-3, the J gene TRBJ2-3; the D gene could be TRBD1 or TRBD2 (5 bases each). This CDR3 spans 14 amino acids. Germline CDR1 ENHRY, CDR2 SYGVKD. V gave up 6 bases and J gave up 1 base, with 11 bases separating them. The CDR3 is CAISEGLGTDTQYF. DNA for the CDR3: TGTGCCATCAGCGAGGGGTTAGGCACAGATACGCAGTATTTT.

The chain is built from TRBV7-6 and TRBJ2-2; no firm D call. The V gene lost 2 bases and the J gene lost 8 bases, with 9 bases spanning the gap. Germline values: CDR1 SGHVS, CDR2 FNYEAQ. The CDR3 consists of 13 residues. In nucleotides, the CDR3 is TGTGCCAGCAGCTTATCCCCGCTTGGGGAGCTGTTTTTT. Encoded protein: CASSLSPLGELFF.

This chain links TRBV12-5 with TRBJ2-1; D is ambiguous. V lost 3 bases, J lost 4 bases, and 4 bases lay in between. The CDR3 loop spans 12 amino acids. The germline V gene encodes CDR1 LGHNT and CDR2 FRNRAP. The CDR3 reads CASGLGYNEQFF. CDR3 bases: TGTGCTAGTGGTTTAGGGTACAATGAGCAGTTCTTC.

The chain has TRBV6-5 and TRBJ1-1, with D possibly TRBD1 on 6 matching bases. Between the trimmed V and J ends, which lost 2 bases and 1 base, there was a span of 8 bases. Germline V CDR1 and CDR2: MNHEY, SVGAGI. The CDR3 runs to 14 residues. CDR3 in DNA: TGTGCCAGCAGTTACACGACAGGGAACACTGAAGCTTTCTTT. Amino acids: CASSYTTGNTEAFF.

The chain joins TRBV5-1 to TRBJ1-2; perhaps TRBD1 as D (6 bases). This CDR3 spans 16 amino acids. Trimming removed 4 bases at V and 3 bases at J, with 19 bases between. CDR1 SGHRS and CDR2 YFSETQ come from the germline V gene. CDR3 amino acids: CASSASQGRTHYGYTF. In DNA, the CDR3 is TGCGCCAGCAGCGCATCACAGGGAAGAACTCACTATGGCTACACCTTC.

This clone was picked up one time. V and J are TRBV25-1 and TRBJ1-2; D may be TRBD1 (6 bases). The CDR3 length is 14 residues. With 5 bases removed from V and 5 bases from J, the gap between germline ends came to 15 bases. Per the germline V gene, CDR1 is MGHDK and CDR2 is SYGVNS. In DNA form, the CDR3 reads TGTGCCAGCAGTCTGTGGGGACAAATTTATGGCTACACCTTC. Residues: CASSLWGQIYGYTF.

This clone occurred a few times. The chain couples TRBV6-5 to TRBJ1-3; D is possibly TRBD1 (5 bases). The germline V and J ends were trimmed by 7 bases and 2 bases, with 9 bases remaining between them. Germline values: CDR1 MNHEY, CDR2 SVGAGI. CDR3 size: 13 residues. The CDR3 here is CASTPTAGNTIYF. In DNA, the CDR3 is TGTGCCAGCACCCCGACAGCTGGAAACACCATATATTTT.

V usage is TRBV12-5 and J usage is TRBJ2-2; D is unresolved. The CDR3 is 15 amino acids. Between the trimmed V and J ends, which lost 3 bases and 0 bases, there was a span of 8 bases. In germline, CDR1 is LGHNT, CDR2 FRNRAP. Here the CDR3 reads CASGLGLANTGELFF. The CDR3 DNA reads TGTGCTAGTGGTTTAGGGCTGGCGAACACCGGGGAGCTGTTTTTT. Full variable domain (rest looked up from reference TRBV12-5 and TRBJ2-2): DARVTQTPRHKVTEMGQEVTMRCQPILGHNTVFWYRQTMMQGLELLAYFRNRAPLDDSGMPKDRFSAEMPDATLATLKIQPSEPRDSAVYFCASGLGLANTGELFFGEGSRLTVL.

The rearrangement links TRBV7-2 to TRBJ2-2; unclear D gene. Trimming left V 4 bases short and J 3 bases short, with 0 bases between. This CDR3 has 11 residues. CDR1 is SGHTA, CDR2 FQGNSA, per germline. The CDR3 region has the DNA TGTGCCAGCAGCTACACCGGGGAGCTGTTTTTT. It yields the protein CASSYTGELFF.

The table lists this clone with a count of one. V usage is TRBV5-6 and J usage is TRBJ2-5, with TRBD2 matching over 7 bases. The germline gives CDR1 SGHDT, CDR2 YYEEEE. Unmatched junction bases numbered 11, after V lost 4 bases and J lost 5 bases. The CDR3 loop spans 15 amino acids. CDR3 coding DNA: TGTGCCAGCAGCACAAGGACTAGACGCGGGGAGACCCAGTACTTC. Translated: CASSTRTRRGETQYF.

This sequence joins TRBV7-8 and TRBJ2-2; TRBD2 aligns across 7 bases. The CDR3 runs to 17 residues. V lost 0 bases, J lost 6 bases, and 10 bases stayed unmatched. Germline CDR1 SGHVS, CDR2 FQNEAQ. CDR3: CASSLALGGGPAGELFF. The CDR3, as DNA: TGTGCCAGCAGCTTAGCGCTGGGGGGAGGGCCGGCCGGGGAGCTGTTTTTT.

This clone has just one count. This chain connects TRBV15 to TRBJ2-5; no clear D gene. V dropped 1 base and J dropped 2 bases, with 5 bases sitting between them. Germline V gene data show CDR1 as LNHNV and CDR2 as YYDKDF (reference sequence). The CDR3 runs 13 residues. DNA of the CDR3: TGTGCCACCAGCAGAGGACGGCAAGAGACCCAGTACTTC. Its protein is CATSRGRQETQYF.

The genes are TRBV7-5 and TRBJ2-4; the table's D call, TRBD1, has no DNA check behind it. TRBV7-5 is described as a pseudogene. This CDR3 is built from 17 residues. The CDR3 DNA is TGTGCCAGCAGCTTAGCGTCACAAGGGGGTGCCAAAAACATTCAGTACTTC. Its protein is CASSLASQGGAKNIQYF.

The CDR3 DNA reads as TGTGCCAGCCGAGAATACTCTGGAAACACCATATATTTT. The encoded protein is CASREYSGNTIYF. The genes are TRBV6-1 and TRBJ1-3; D is uncertain. The V gene lost 8 bases and the J gene lost 0 bases, with 8 bases spanning the gap. The CDR3 length is 13 residues. Germline values: CDR1 MNHNS, CDR2 SASEGT.

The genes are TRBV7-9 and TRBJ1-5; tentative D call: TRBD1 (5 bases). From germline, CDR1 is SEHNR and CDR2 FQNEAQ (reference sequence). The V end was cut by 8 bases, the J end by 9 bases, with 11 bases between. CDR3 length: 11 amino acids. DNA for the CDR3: TGTGCCAGCTCTCTGGGGGGGCCCCAGCATTTT. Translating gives CASSLGGPQHF.

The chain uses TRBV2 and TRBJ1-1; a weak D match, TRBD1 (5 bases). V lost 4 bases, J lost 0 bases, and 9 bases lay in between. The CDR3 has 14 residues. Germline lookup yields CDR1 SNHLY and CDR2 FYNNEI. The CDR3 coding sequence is TGTGCCAGCAGTGTAAGGGGTTTGAACACTGAAGCTTTCTTT. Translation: CASSVRGLNTEAFF. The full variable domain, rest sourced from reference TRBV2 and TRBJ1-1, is EPEVTQTPSHQVTQMGQEVILRCVPISNHLYFYWYRQILGQKVEFLVSFYNNEISEKSEIFDDQFSVERPDGSNFTLKIRSTKLEDSAMYFCASSVRGLNTEAFFGQGTRLTVV.

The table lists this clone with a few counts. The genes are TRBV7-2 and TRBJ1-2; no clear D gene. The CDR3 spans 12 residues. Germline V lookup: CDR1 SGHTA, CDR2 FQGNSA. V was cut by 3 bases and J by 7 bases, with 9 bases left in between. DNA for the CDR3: TGTGCCAGCAGCTTGCCTACTCCTGGCTACACCTTC. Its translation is CASSLPTPGYTF.

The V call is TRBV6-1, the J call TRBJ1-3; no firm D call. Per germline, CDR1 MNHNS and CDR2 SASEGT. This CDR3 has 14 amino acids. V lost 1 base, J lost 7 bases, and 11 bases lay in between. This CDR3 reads CASSEDGGRNTIYF. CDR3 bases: TGTGCCAGCAGTGAAGATGGAGGGAGGAACACCATATATTTT.